A selection of T cell receptor beta chains follows, all from one sample in a study of T cells in Graves' hyperthyroidism and ophthalmopathy. TCRdb itself ran the multiplex PCR reads through MiXCR, one entry per CDR3 protein. The data show about 660,000 distinct CDR3 sequences, about 45% seen once. Material for sequencing was peripheral blood or thyroid tissue (not recorded which). The receptors originated from an adult man with Graves' disease, either hyperthyroidism or ophthalmopathy (not recorded which). Each CDR3 is given with its conserved first and last residue. The D gene is left open where the match is weak. The size of a clone is reported for some rows only, either as once, few or many, or as a class for expanded clones.

d_call cdr3_length j_call clone_size v_call cdr3_aa cdr3_nt
TRBD2 13 TRBJ2-7 . TRBV10-3 CASSLAGPGEQYF TGTGCCAGCAGTTTAGCGGGGCCCGGGGAGCAGTACTTC
. 12 TRBJ1-2 . TRBV29-1 CSVEDQHYGYTF TGCAGCGTTGAAGATCAGCACTATGGCTACACCTTC
. 14 TRBJ1-6 . TRBV20-1 CSARVGFEDSPLHF TGCAGTGCTAGAGTTGGGTTTGAGGATTCACCCCTCCACTTT
. 13 TRBJ2-5 . TRBV6-5 CASSYEGLETQYF TGTGCCAGCAGTTACGAGGGGCTAGAGACCCAGTACTTC
TRBD1 14 TRBJ1-5 . TRBV6-6 CASSYLTGNQPQHF TGTGCCAGCAGTTACCTGACAGGGAATCAGCCCCAGCATTTT
. 16 TRBJ1-2 few TRBV9 CASSGLGRQANYGYTF TGTGCCAGCAGCGGACTCGGACGTCAAGCTAACTATGGCTACACCTTC
. 15 TRBJ2-7 . TRBV9 CASSEGVASGYEQYF TGTGCCAGCAGCGAGGGGGTAGCGAGTGGCTACGAGCAGTACTTC
. 14 TRBJ1-2 . TRBV4-2 CASSQEGGNYGYTF TGTGCCAGCAGCCAAGAAGGCGGGAACTATGGCTACACCTTC
. 14 TRBJ1-4 few TRBV20-1 CSASWIQGNEKLFF TGCAGTGCTTCGTGGATCCAGGGGAATGAAAAACTGTTTTTT
TRBD2 15 TRBJ2-7 . TRBV9 CASSVGSGGFYEQYF TGTGCCAGCAGCGTAGGTAGCGGGGGTTTCTACGAGCAGTACTTC
TRBD1 15 TRBJ1-4 . TRBV10-3 CGTRIRGMGNEKLFF TGTGGCACCAGAATCAGGGGGATGGGTAATGAAAAACTGTTTTTT
. 11 TRBJ1-5 . TRBV10-3 CAIRGSQPQHF TGTGCCATCAGGGGGAGTCAGCCCCAGCATTTT
. 15 TRBJ2-7 many TRBV2 CASSEALTSSYEQYF TGTGCCAGCAGTGAAGCCCTGACATCCTCCTACGAGCAGTACTTC
TRBD1 12 TRBJ1-4 . TRBV7-9 CASSVDRGKLFF TGTGCCAGCAGCGTGGACAGGGGAAAACTGTTTTTT
. 16 TRBJ1-1 . TRBV19 CASSIMRTASNTEAFF TGTGCCAGTAGTATAATGAGGACAGCGAGTAACACTGAAGCTTTCTTT
. 14 TRBJ1-4 few TRBV7-9 CASSLLATNEKLFF TGTGCCAGCAGCTTACTAGCAACTAATGAAAAACTGTTTTTT
TRBD2 13 TRBJ2-7 many TRBV14 CASSQGLAREQYF TGTGCCAGCAGCCAAGGACTAGCTCGGGAGCAGTACTTC
. 14 TRBJ1-3 . TRBV6-5 CASRDARSGNTIYF TGTGCCAGCCGGGACGCACGATCTGGAAACACCATATATTTT
. 14 TRBJ2-3 . TRBV15 CATSRDQLGDTQYF TGTGCCACCAGCAGAGATCAGTTGGGTGATACGCAGTATTTT
TRBD1 19 TRBJ2-7 . TRBV2 CASSERERGGAPRTYEQYF TGTGCCAGCAGTGAACGCGAACGAGGGGGCGCCCCACGAACCTACGAGCAGTACTTC
TRBD1 13 TRBJ1-2 . TRBV20-1 CSARRQGDYGYTF TGCAGTGCTAGACGCCAGGGGGACTATGGCTACACCTTC
. 16 TRBJ1-5 few TRBV11-2 CASSLVAVQTNQPQHF TGTGCCAGCAGCTTGGTTGCGGTACAGACCAATCAGCCCCAGCATTTT
. 13 TRBJ2-7 few TRBV20-1 CSARAGITYEQYF TGCAGTGCTAGAGCGGGGATTACCTACGAGCAGTACTTC
TRBD2 14 TRBJ2-7 . TRBV20-1 CSATRREAPYEQYF TGCAGTGCTACGCGCCGGGAGGCACCCTACGAGCAGTACTTC
TRBD1 16 TRBJ1-6 few TRBV7-9 CASSASMGTGVSPLHF TGTGCCAGCAGCGCGTCCATGGGGACAGGGGTTTCACCCCTCCACTTT
TRBD1 14 TRBJ2-5 . TRBV7-8 CASSFLTGGNTQYF TGTGCCAGCAGCTTTTTGACAGGGGGAAACACCCAGTACTTC
. 12 TRBJ1-4 many TRBV7-8 CASSLAHEKLFF TGTGCCAGCAGCTTAGCGCACGAAAAACTGTTTTTT
. 14 TRBJ2-7 few TRBV3-1 CASSHRDRTYEQYF TGTGCCAGCAGCCACCGGGACCGTACCTACGAGCAGTACTTC
. 17 TRBJ1-3 . TRBV2 CASTPRHPPNYGYTIYF TGTGCCAGCACCCCGCGGCACCCACCCAACTATGGCTACACCATATATTTT
TRBD1 12 TRBJ1-2 many TRBV29-1 CSVAGTGYGYTF TGCAGCGTCGCCGGGACAGGCTATGGCTACACCTTC
TRBD1 17 TRBJ1-6 . TRBV4-1 CASSQDSSRDRGSPLHF TGCGCCAGCAGCCAAGACTCCTCCCGGGACAGGGGCTCACCCCTCCACTTT
TRBD1 11 TRBJ1-1 . TRBV29-1 CAWNRGTEAFF TGTGCCTGGAACAGGGGCACTGAAGCTTTCTTT
TRBD2 14 TRBJ2-5 few TRBV7-9 CASSPGTRRETQYF TGTGCCAGCAGCCCAGGGACTAGACGGGAGACCCAGTACTTC
TRBD1 15 TRBJ1-2 . TRBV2 CASARVTGEVDGYTF TGTGCCAGTGCTAGAGTCACAGGGGAGGTTGATGGCTACACCTTC
. 13 TRBJ1-2 . TRBV20-1 CSASPGGDYGYTF TGCAGTGCTAGTCCGGGAGGGGACTATGGCTACACCTTC
. 14 TRBJ1-5 few TRBV2 CASSGTLPNQPQHF TGTGCCAGCAGTGGGACCCTCCCAAATCAGCCCCAGCATTTT
. 13 TRBJ1-2 . TRBV29-1 CSAEQGPNYGYTF TGCAGCGCAGAGCAGGGCCCAAACTATGGCTACACCTTC
. 15 TRBJ1-5 . TRBV2 CASSRSRDSNQPQHF TGTGCCAGCAGCCGAAGCAGGGATAGCAATCAGCCCCAGCATTTT
. 13 TRBJ2-5 many TRBV7-9 CASSLAHRETQYF TGTGCCAGCAGCTTAGCGCACAGGGAGACCCAGTACTTC
. 13 TRBJ2-5 . TRBV20-1 CSAPNLAQETQYF TGCAGTGCTCCCAATTTAGCGCAAGAGACCCAGTACTTC
TRBD1 15 TRBJ2-7 . TRBV4-1 CASSHDMTGRSEQYF TGCGCCAGCAGCCACGATATGACAGGGCGTAGCGAGCAGTACTTC
. 15 TRBJ1-5 many TRBV19 CASSMGGTRDQPQHF TGTGCCAGTAGTATGGGCGGGACAAGAGATCAGCCCCAGCATTTT
. 16 TRBJ1-2 . TRBV11-3 CASSLLAGKKGYGYTF TGTGCCAGCAGCTTACTGGCAGGGAAGAAGGGTTATGGCTACACCTTC
. 15 TRBJ2-7 . TRBV7-9 CASSQGAGITYEQYF TGTGCCAGCAGCCAAGGCGCCGGGATCACCTACGAGCAGTACTTC
TRBD1 15 TRBJ1-2 . TRBV7-8 CASSPGRQGPGGYTF TGTGCCAGCAGTCCCGGACGACAGGGACCCGGAGGCTACACCTTC
TRBD1 13 TRBJ1-1 many TRBV20-1 CSAIGQGSIEAFF TGCAGTGCCATCGGACAGGGGTCAATAGAAGCTTTCTTT
. 16 TRBJ1-5 few TRBV4-1 CASSQVVQGIDQPQHF TGCGCCAGCAGCCAAGTTGTCCAGGGAATAGATCAGCCCCAGCATTTT
. 15 TRBJ1-1 few TRBV10-3 CAISEGGRRATEAFF TGTGCCATCAGTGAGGGGGGGAGGCGTGCCACTGAAGCTTTCTTT
TRBD2 15 TRBJ2-7 . TRBV7-6 CASSSFTGTSSEQYF TGTGCCAGCAGCTCATTTACCGGGACTAGCTCCGAGCAGTACTTC